This T cell receptor beta chain was recovered during a study of control samples from healthy donors and cancer patients. Measured with immunoSEQ multiplex PCR; TCRdb has only the in-frame clones, and not every one. The sample holds 150,000 or so clones; about 90% are singletons and the top ten take 12%. The J segment lost 7 bases and the V segment lost 10 bases, leaving 9 bases of the junction unmatched. Germline CDR1 and CDR2: MDHEN and SYDVKM. The CDR3 runs to 13 residues. The chain recombines TRBV28 with TRBJ1-5; 8 nucleotides line up with TRBD1. The sequenced sample was blood. This receptor was identified in a man aged 25 to 40 in good health. The CDR3 spells CAIPGGLGQPQHF. CDR3 DNA sequence: TGTGCCATCCCAGGGGGCCTTGGCCAGCCCCAGCATTTT.